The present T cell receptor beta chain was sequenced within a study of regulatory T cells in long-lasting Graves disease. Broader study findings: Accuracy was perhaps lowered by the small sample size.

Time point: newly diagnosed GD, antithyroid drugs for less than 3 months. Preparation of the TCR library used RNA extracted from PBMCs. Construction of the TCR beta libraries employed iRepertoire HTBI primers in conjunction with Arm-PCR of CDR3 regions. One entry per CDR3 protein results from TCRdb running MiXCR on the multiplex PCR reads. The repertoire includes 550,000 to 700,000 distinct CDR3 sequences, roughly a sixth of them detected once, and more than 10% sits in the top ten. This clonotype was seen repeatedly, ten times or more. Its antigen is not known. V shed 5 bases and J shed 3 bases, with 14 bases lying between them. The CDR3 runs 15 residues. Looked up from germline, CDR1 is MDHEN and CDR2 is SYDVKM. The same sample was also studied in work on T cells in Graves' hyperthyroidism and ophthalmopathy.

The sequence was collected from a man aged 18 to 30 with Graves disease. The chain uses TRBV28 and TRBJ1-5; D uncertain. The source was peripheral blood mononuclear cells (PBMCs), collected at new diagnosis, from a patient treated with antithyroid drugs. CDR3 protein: CASSRPGDNNQPQHF. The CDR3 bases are TGTGCCAGCAGTCGACCGGGAGATAACAATCAGCCCCAGCATTTT.